This T cell receptor beta chain is drawn from a study of regulatory T cells in long-lasting Graves disease. Study conclusions and caveats: Those with persistent disease had in common more public clonotypes (about 3,000) than new patients (roughly 1,000).

This CDR3 has 14 residues. Trimming took 2 bases from V and 7 from J, leaving 12 bases between them. CDR1 and CDR2 from the germline V gene are ENHRY and SYGVKD. HTBI primers from iRepertoire and Arm-PCR of CDR3 regions yielded the TCR beta libraries. One entry per CDR3 protein, called by TCRdb with MiXCR from the multiplex PCR reads. The profile shows around 480,000 distinct CDR3 sequences, 15% to 20% of them singletons. This clonotype was seen a handful of times. Antigen specificity is unknown. This sample's time point: newly diagnosed GD, antithyroid drugs for less than 3 months. The TCR library was made from RNA extracted from PBMCs. American Thyroid Association guidelines were used to diagnose Graves' disease. Another study also made use of these data, one on T cells in Graves' hyperthyroidism and ophthalmopathy. That work adds: Lactation, pregnancy, other autoimmune disease or uncontrolled infection led to exclusion of patients. Diagnosis rested on symptoms, serum thyroxine and TRAb, thyroid ultrasound, and orbital computed tomography.

The sample here was peripheral blood mononuclear cells (PBMCs), taken at new diagnosis, from a patient treated with antithyroid drugs. This chain uses TRBV10-3 with TRBJ1-5; D not resolved. This TCR derives from a woman aged 40 to 65 with Graves disease. This chain's CDR3 is CAISETLGYQPQHF. As DNA, the CDR3 is TGTGCCATCAGTGAGACTCTCGGGTACCAGCCCCAGCATTTT.